This entry features one T cell receptor (beta chain) sequence. The CDR3 length is 14 residues. V lost 6 bases and J lost 0, with 11 bases in between. The germline V gene encodes CDR1 LNHDA and CDR2 SQIVND (reference sequence). Libraries were prepared by immunoSEQ multiplex PCR; TCRdb keeps only in-frame clonotypes and omits some of them. This table holds more than 10,000 clones, over 60% found once. The record originates from a study of T cells after somatic rescue of genetic block. The V and J genes are TRBV19 and TRBJ1-2, with D possibly being TRBD1 (5 bases). This receptor was taken from a boy aged 10-17 years. The sequenced sample was peripheral blood mononuclear cells (PBMCs). DNA for the CDR3: TGTGCCAGTAGCATGGACAAGGCTAACTATGGCTACACCTTC. Translated: CASSMDKANYGYTF.